The next 9 T cell receptor beta chains were all read from a single sample in a study of spatial heterogeneity in lung cancer. TCRdb used MiXCR to reprocess the 5' RACE reads, holding one entry per CDR3 protein. The data hold fewer than 25,000 distinct CDR3 sequences, with about 3% observed a single time. Time point reported: sample taken at primary tumor resection. TCRs were sequenced from unsorted whole RNA of tumor, nontumor lung or PBMC. The material was PBMCs, obtained at surgery. The source of these receptors is a female donor with early-stage non-small cell lung cancer.

This clonotype has a count of ten or more. The chain is built from TRBV19 and TRBJ1-1; D call uncertain. With 7 bases removed from V and 0 bases from J, the gap between germline ends came to 9 bases. The CDR3 sequence is 13 residues long. CDR1 LNHDA and CDR2 SQIVND come from the germline V gene (reference sequence). CDR3 in DNA: TGTGCCAGTAACGGAGCTTTGAACACTGAAGCTTTCTTT. Translation gives CASNGALNTEAFF.

This clonotype has at least ten counts. The chain carries TRBV5-1 and TRBJ2-2; D gene uncertain. Trimming stripped 1 base from V and 9 bases from J, with 4 bases between. Looked up from germline, CDR1 is SGHRS and CDR2 is YFSETQ. The CDR3 covers 11 residues. The CDR3 here is CASSLNRELFF. The CDR3 nucleotides are TGCGCCAGCAGCTTGAACCGGGAGCTGTTTTTT.

This clonotype was seen ten or more times. The rearrangement links TRBV20-1 to TRBJ2-1; maybe TRBD2 (6 bases). Germline loops: CDR1 DFQATT, CDR2 SNEGSKA (reference sequence). This CDR3 spans 15 amino acids. The germline V and J ends were trimmed by 3 bases and 0 bases, with 12 bases remaining between them. The CDR3, as DNA: TGCAGTGCTAGTAAGCTAGCGCACTCCTACAATGAGCAGTTCTTC. Translated, it gives CSASKLAHSYNEQFF.

The chain links TRBV18 to TRBJ1-1, with TRBD1 matching over 9 bases. Looked up from germline, CDR1 is KGHSH and CDR2 is LQKENI. J gave up 4 bases and V 2 bases, and 11 bases lay outside the gene matches. The CDR3 runs to 17 residues. CDR3 DNA sequence: TGTGCCAGCTCACCAATACAGGGGGCCGTTGAAGCCACTGAAGCTTTCTTT. It is translated as CASSPIQGAVEATEAFF.

This clonotype turned up a few times. This chain links TRBV11-2 with TRBJ2-7, with 10 bases fitting TRBD1. The junction had 8 bases not matched to a gene; V was cut back by 0 bases and J by 6 bases. The CDR3 runs to 16 residues. Germline CDR1 and CDR2: SGHAT and FQNNGV. The CDR3 spells CASSLDQTGQGGEQYF. CDR3 nucleotides: TGTGCCAGCAGCTTAGATCAGACAGGACAGGGGGGCGAGCAGTACTTC.

By sample fraction, this clonotype is medium-sized. J is TRBJ2-7 and V is TRBV20-1; D is unresolved. Germline CDR1 is DFQATT and CDR2 is SNEGSKA (reference sequence). The ends were cut back, 4 bases at V and 4 bases at J, with 5 bases in the middle. CDR3 length equals 10 residues. The CDR3 spells CSAMRYEQYF. In DNA, the CDR3 is TGCAGTGCTATGCGGTACGAGCAGTACTTC.

There are many counts of this clonotype. The gene calls are TRBV12-3 or TRBV12-4 and TRBJ2-7; 10 bases line up with TRBD2. The CDR3 is made up of 14 amino acids. J lost 6 bases, V lost 1 base, and 3 bases had no gene match. CDR3 residues: CASSLGGLASEQYF. Here the CDR3 DNA reads TGTGCCAGCAGTTTAGGGGGACTAGCGTCCGAGCAGTACTTC.

This clonotype was counted between two and nine times. This chain joins TRBV6-5 and TRBJ1-6; D is undetermined. Germline V gene data show CDR1 as MNHEY and CDR2 as SVGAGI. The CDR3 loop spans 16 amino acids. V was pared by 6 bases and J by 0 bases, with 12 bases between. CDR3 sequence (DNA): TGTGCCAGCAGAGGGAGGGAGAGCTCCTATAATTCACCCCTCCACTTT. Translation gives CASRGRESSYNSPLHF.

This clonotype has ten or more counts. V and J are TRBV6-4 and TRBJ1-2, with D perhaps matching TRBD1 (5 bases). Germline CDR1 reads MRHNA; CDR2 reads SNTAGT. Trimming shortened V by 6 bases and J by 4 bases, and 18 bases separated the two germline ends. The CDR3 consists of 15 residues. The CDR3 DNA reads as TGTGCCAGCAGATCTACCTCGGGGGATACCTATGGCTACACCTTC. It yields the protein CASRSTSGDTYGYTF.